Listed here are 26 T cell receptor beta chains from one sample, sequenced in a study of T-cell reconstitution after alpha-beta-depleted transplantation in children. Preparation of the TCRbeta library used unique molecular identifiers. MiXCR, applied by TCRdb to the PCR reads, yields one record per CDR3 protein. Seen here are hundreds of thousands of distinct CDR3 sequences, 6.5% to 9% observed once, and the top ten hold 5% to 7%. This sample comprised PBMCs, mostly from graft donor cells, obtained 180 days after TCRalphabeta/CD19-depleted stem cell transplant. The receptors here all came from a male patient between 10 and 17 years old who had a stem cell transplant for acute lymphoblastic leukemia, so the T cells may come from the graft donor.

In its sample, this clonotype was seen many times. CDR3 sequence (DNA): TGTGCCAGCAGCTTCGGACTAGACGGCACAGATACGCAGTATTTT. Its translation: CASSFGLDGTDTQYF. The chain couples TRBV13 to TRBJ2-3; 7 nucleotides match TRBD2. CDR1 is PRHDT, CDR2 FYEKMQ, per germline (reference sequence). Unmatched junction bases numbered 4, after V lost 3 bases and J lost 1 base. This CDR3 has 15 residues.

This clonotype was seen at least ten times. The chain combines TRBV7-8 with TRBJ2-7; TRBD2 aligns across 9 bases. Germline-derived CDR1 and CDR2 are SGHVS and FQNEAQ. The ends lost 5 bases at V and 5 bases at J; junction bases unmatched: 10. CDR3 length: 15 residues. The CDR3 protein is CASSQPPREGHEQYF. In nucleotides, the CDR3 is TGTGCCAGCAGCCAACCCCCGCGGGAGGGCCACGAGCAGTACTTC.

This clonotype was observed many times. The chain combines TRBV9 with TRBJ2-5; D tentatively fits TRBD1 or TRBD2 (5 bases each). The CDR3 spans 15 residues. The V gene's germline CDR1 is SGDLS and CDR2 YYNGEE. V was cut by 0 bases and J by 5 bases, with 14 bases left in between. The CDR3 sequence is CASSVAGTVMETQYF. The CDR3, as DNA: TGTGCCAGCAGCGTAGCAGGGACGGTGATGGAGACCCAGTACTTC.

This chain connects TRBV6-5 to TRBJ2-1; 8 bases are a match to TRBD1. The CDR3 is 15 residues long. Germline V CDR1 and CDR2: MNHEY, SVGAGI. V was clipped by 0 bases and J by 7 bases; unmatched bases: 5. CDR3 loop: CASSYSITGGNEQFF. As DNA, the CDR3 is TGTGCCAGCAGTTACTCCATCACAGGGGGAAATGAGCAGTTCTTC.

Ten or more counts support this clonotype. The genes are TRBV4-1 and TRBJ2-1, with 14 bases that match TRBD2. The germline CDR1 and CDR2 sequences are MGHRA and YSYEKL. V lost 3 bases and J lost 10; bases outside the gene matches: 5. CDR3 length equals 15 residues. CDR3 nucleotide sequence: TGCGCCAGCAGCCAGACTAGCGGGGGGGTTCGCGAGCAGTTCTTC. It specifies CASSQTSGGVREQFF.

A note on this clonotype: A much larger clone differs by one base, so this may be a read error. The chain recombines TRBV4-1 with TRBJ2-5; D is possibly TRBD2 (5 bases). Germline CDR1 MGHRA, CDR2 YSYEKL. V dropped 8 bases and J dropped 5 bases, with 21 bases sitting between them. The CDR3 sequence is 15 residues long. The CDR3: CASANPGLGGETQYF. The CDR3 DNA follows: TGCGCCAGCGCCAATCCCGGGCTTGGCGGGGAGACCCAGTACTTC.

For this clonotype: This may arise from a read error, as a much more abundant clone is one base away. The chain links TRBV5-1 to TRBJ2-1; D remains ambiguous. Germline CDR1 SGHRS, CDR2 YFSETQ. The CDR3 consists of 14 residues. The CDR3 here is CARSFKRSYNEQFF. The CDR3 nucleotides read TGCGCCAGGAGCTTCAAGCGATCCTACAATGAGCAGTTCTTC.

The sample holds many counts of this clonotype. The gene calls are TRBV4-2 and TRBJ1-2; the D gene is possibly TRBD1 (5 bases). Trimming cost V 0 bases and J 4 bases, with 15 bases left between them. Germline CDR1 LGHNA, CDR2 YNFKEQ. This CDR3 is built from 16 residues. This chain's CDR3 is CASSQDPRDRSYGYTF. As DNA, the CDR3 is TGTGCCAGCAGCCAAGACCCCAGGGATCGAAGCTATGGCTACACCTTC.

This clonotype was counted many times. This chain uses TRBV12-3 or TRBV12-4 with TRBJ1-1; perhaps TRBD1 as D (6 bases). The CDR3 is 15 residues long. Trimming cost V 5 bases and J 2 bases, with 15 bases left between them. The CDR3 spells CASSVVGGGNTEAFF. The DNA of the CDR3 is TGTGCCAGCAGTGTCGTAGGGGGGGGAAACACTGAAGCTTTCTTT.

Points on this clonotype: This may stem from a read error, because a much larger clone lies one nucleotide away. J is TRBJ2-1 and V is TRBV6-5, with D tentatively TRBD2 (5 bases). The CDR3 is made up of 17 amino acids. Trimming took 2 bases from V and 0 from J, leaving 14 bases between them. CDR1 is MNHEY, CDR2 SVGAGI, per germline. This CDR3 reads CASSYTGFLSSYNEQFF. CDR3 DNA: TGTGCCAGCAGTTACACGGGATTTTTAAGCTCCTACAATGAGCAGTTCTTC.

The table lists this clonotype with many counts. The chain couples TRBV3-1 to TRBJ1-6, with 7 nucleotides matching TRBD1. V lost 3 bases, J lost 9 bases, and 2 bases stayed unmatched. The germline V gene has CDR1 LGHDT and CDR2 YNNKEL (reference sequence). This CDR3 has 13 residues. The CDR3 region is CASSHGQASPLHF. The CDR3, as DNA: TGTGCCAGCAGCCATGGACAGGCTTCACCCCTCCACTTT.

This clonotype was detected many times. The gene calls are TRBV2 and TRBJ2-3; 12 bases map to TRBD2. Germline assignment: CDR1 SNHLY and CDR2 FYNNEI. This CDR3 region has 16 residues. Trimming took 10 bases from V and 6 from J; bases not matched to a gene: 14. CDR3 DNA sequence: TGTGCCACCACACCTCCGACTAGCGGGAGTTCCGATACGCAGTATTTT. It translates to CATTPPTSGSSDTQYF.

Ten or more counts support this clonotype. The J gene is TRBJ2-5, the V gene TRBV4-1, with D perhaps matching TRBD1 (5 bases). The V and J ends lost 4 bases and 5 bases respectively, with 20 bases between them. Looked up from germline, CDR1 is MGHRA and CDR2 is YSYEKL. The CDR3 spans 16 residues. CDR3 sequence: CASSPDRGLGWETQYF. In DNA, the CDR3 is TGCGCCAGCAGCCCCGATAGGGGCCTGGGTTGGGAGACCCAGTACTTC.

This clonotype was picked up many times. The chain joins TRBV3-1 to TRBJ1-1, with D hard to call. The V end was cut by 4 bases, the J end by 0 bases, with 12 bases between. Per the germline V gene, CDR1 is LGHDT and CDR2 is YNNKEL (reference sequence). This CDR3 comprises 15 residues. The CDR3 here is CASSPLLLMNTEAFF. CDR3 in DNA: TGTGCCAGCAGCCCCCTCCTACTCATGAACACTGAAGCTTTCTTT. The full variable domain, its missing parts supplied by reference TRBV3-1 and TRBJ1-1, is DTAVSQTPKYLVTQMGNDKSIKCEQNLGHDTMYWYKQDSKKFLKIMFSYNNKELIINETVPNRFSPKSPDKAHLNLHINSLELGDSAVYFCASSPLLLMNTEAFFGQGTRLTVV.

This clonotype was recorded at least ten times. This chain uses TRBV3-1 with TRBJ1-2; D perhaps matches TRBD1 (6 bases). Germline V lookup: CDR1 LGHDT, CDR2 YNNKEL (reference sequence). The CDR3 extends over 20 amino acids. Trimming removed 0 bases at V and 4 bases at J, with 27 bases between. Here the CDR3 DNA reads TGTGCCAGCAGCCAAGATTCAGCGGGCAGGGGTGTTTTCCGGTCCTATGGCTACACCTTC. It translates to CASSQDSAGRGVFRSYGYTF.

The rearrangement uses TRBV9 and TRBJ2-5; D is unclear. The length of the CDR3 is 14 residues. CDR1 and CDR2 from the germline V gene are SGDLS and YYNGEE. V was clipped by 0 bases and J by 4 bases, with 10 bases between them. Here the CDR3 reads CASSVGPIRETQYF. For the CDR3, the DNA is TGTGCCAGCAGCGTAGGTCCCATACGAGAGACCCAGTACTTC.

In this sample, this clonotype turned up many times. The rearrangement joins TRBV5-1 to TRBJ2-1; perhaps TRBD2 as D (6 bases). Germline CDR1 SGHRS, CDR2 YFSETQ. V was cut by 0 bases and J by 2 bases, with 9 bases left in between. The CDR3 contains 15 residues. CDR3 sequence: CASSLVGTAYNEQFF. In nucleotides, the CDR3 is TGCGCCAGCAGCTTGGTCGGGACTGCCTACAATGAGCAGTTCTTC.

Details on this clonotype: A much larger clonotype is one base distant, so this may be a read error. The gene calls are TRBV9 and TRBJ2-1; D possibly corresponds to TRBD1 (6 bases). The V gene's germline CDR1 is SGDLS and CDR2 YYNGEE. The CDR3 has 15 residues. The CDR3 spells CASSVVQGMHNEQSF. The CDR3 DNA reads as TGTGCCAGCAGCGTAGTGCAGGGGATGCACAATGAGCAGTCCTTC. Filled out from reference TRBV9 and TRBJ2-1, the complete variable domain reads DSGVTQTPKHLITATGQRVTLRCSPRSGDLSVYWYQQSLDQGLQFLIQYYNGEERAKGNILERFSAQQFPDLHSELNLSSLELGDSALYFCASSVVQGMHNEQSFGPGTRLTVL.

This clonotype was picked up a small number of times. This chain uses TRBV20-1 with TRBJ1-2; D is perhaps TRBD1 (6 bases). Germline V CDR1 and CDR2: DFQATT, SNEGSKA (reference sequence). Trimming stripped 5 bases from V and 1 base from J, with 20 bases between. The CDR3 length is 16 residues. The CDR3 sequence: CSAGTGRGALNYGYTF. In nucleotides, the CDR3 is TGCAGTGCTGGAACAGGGAGAGGAGCCCTTAACTATGGCTACACCTTC.

This clonotype was picked up many times. The chain couples TRBV12-3 or TRBV12-4 to TRBJ2-5; D uncertain. V lost 0 bases and J lost 5, with 7 bases in between. The CDR3 has 13 amino acids. The DNA of the CDR3 is TGTGCCAGCAGTTTAGCGCCAGGCGAGACCCAGTACTTC. This gives the protein CASSLAPGETQYF.

This clonotype showed up many times. The chain links TRBV7-3 to TRBJ2-5; D is unresolved. Trimming left V 4 bases short and J 7 bases short, with 16 bases between. This CDR3 has 14 residues. Germline values: CDR1 SGHTA, CDR2 FQGTGA. The CDR3 region has the DNA TGTGCCAGCAGCTCCGACGGACCGCCAGGGACCCAGTACTTC. This gives the protein CASSSDGPPGTQYF.

This clonotype was seen repeatedly, ten times or more. This chain uses TRBV6-5 with TRBJ2-2; 11 positions agree with TRBD2. Trimming removed 4 bases from V and 5 bases from J; junction bases left unmatched: 6. The CDR3 extends over 16 amino acids. Germline V CDR1 and CDR2: MNHEY, SVGAGI. The CDR3 DNA follows: TGTGCCAGCAGTTTTAGACTAGCGGGACGAACCGGGGAGCTGTTTTTT. Translation: CASSFRLAGRTGELFF.

This clonotype was found a few times. CDR3: CASSVGGVVGETQYF. The CDR3, as DNA: TGTGCCAGCAGCGTAGGGGGAGTGGTAGGAGAGACCCAGTACTTC. The chain joins TRBV9 to TRBJ2-5; D is perhaps TRBD2 (5 bases). In germline, CDR1 is SGDLS, CDR2 YYNGEE. Trimming removed 0 bases at V and 4 bases at J, with 13 bases between. The CDR3 spans 15 residues.

The sample holds many counts of this clonotype. Sequence at one end of the junction differs from germline and may be a read error. CDR3 in amino acids: CASRAGGLMTGDLFF. The CDR3 coding sequence is TGTGCCTCAAGGGCAGGGGGCTTAATGACCGGGGATCTGTTTTTT. V is TRBV12-3 or TRBV12-4 and J is TRBJ2-2, with 8 nucleotides matching TRBD1. The CDR3 has 15 residues.

This clonotype was seen at least ten times. The chain is built from TRBV4-1 and TRBJ1-6, with D possibly being TRBD1 (6 bases). Germline CDR1 is MGHRA and CDR2 is YSYEKL. The length of the CDR3 is 15 residues. The V end was cut by 4 bases, the J end by 9 bases, with 16 bases between. The chain's CDR3 is CASSRADSSSSPLHF. The CDR3 DNA sequence: TGCGCCAGCAGCCGGGCGGACAGTTCGTCTTCACCCCTCCACTTT.

This clonotype was found many times. This rearrangement joins TRBV4-3 to TRBJ2-7; 10 bases map to TRBD1. CDR3 length: 15 residues. J gave up 3 bases and V 5 bases, and 7 bases lay outside the gene matches. Looked up from germline, CDR1 is LGHNA and CDR2 is YSLEER. CDR3 bases: TGCGCCAGCAGCGAGGCCGGGACAGGGGACTACGAGCAGTACTTC. Translating gives CASSEAGTGDYEQYF.